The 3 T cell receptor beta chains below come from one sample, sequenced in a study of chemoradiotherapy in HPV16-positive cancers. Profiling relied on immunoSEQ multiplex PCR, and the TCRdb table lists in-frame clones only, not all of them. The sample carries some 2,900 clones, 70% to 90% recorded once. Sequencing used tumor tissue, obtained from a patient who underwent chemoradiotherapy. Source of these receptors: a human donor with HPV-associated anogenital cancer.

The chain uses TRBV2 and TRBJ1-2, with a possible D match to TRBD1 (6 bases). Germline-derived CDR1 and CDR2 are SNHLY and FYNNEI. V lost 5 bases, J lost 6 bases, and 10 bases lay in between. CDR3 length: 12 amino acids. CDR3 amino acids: CASSPGANGYTF. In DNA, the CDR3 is TGTGCCAGCAGTCCAGGGGCCAATGGCTACACCTTC.

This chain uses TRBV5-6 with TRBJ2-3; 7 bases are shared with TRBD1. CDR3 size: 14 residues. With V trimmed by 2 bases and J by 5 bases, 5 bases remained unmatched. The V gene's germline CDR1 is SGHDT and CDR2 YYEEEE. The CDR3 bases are TGTGCCAGCAGCTTACAGGGGCAACAAGATACGCAGTATTTT. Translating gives CASSLQGQQDTQYF.

The CDR3 here is CASSSQVSRGYTF. The CDR3 DNA reads as TGTGCCAGCAGCTCACAGGTTTCTAGAGGCTACACCTTC. The chain links TRBV11-2 to TRBJ1-2; perhaps TRBD1 as D (5 bases). V lost 4 bases, J lost 8 bases, and 14 bases lay in between. This CDR3 spans 13 amino acids. CDR1 and CDR2 (germline): SGHAT, FQNNGV.